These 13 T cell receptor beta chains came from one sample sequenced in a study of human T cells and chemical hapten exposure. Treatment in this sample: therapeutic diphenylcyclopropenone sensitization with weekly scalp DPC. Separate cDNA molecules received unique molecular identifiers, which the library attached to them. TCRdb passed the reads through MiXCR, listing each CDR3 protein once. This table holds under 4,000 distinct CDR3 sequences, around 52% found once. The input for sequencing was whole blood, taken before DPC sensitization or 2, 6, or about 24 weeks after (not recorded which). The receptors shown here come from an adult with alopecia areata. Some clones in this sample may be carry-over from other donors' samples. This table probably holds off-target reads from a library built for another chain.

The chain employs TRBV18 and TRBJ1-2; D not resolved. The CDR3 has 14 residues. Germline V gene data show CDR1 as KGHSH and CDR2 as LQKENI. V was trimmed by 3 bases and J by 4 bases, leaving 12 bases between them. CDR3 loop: CASSPAGRSYGYTF. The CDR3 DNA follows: TGTGCCAGCTCACCGGCGGGAAGGTCCTATGGCTACACCTTC. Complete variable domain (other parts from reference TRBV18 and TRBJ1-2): NAGVMQNPRHLVRRRGQEARLRCSPMKGHSHVYWYRQLPEEGLKFMVYLQKENIIDESGMPKERFSAEFPKEGPSILRIQQVVRGDSAAYFCASSPAGRSYGYTFGSGTRLTVV.

The DNA for the CDR3 is TGTGCCAGCTCTCCAAACGGACAGGCCTACGAGCAGTACTTC. It is translated as CASSPNGQAYEQYF. The chain links TRBV18 to TRBJ2-7, with 7 positions matching TRBD1. The CDR3 totals 14 residues. V trimming: 6 bases; J trimming: 2 bases; junction bases outside the gene matches: 7. Per germline, CDR1 KGHSH and CDR2 LQKENI.

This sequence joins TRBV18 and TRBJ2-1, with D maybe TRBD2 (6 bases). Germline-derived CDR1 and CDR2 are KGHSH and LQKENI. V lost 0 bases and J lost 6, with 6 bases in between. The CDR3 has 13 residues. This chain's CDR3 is CASSPPGGNEQFF. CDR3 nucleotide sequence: TGTGCCAGCTCACCACCGGGGGGCAATGAGCAGTTCTTC.

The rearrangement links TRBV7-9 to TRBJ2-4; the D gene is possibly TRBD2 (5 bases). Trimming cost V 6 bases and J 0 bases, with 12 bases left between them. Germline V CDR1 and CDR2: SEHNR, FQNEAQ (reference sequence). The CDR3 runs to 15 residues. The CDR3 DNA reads TGTGCCAGCAGTGCCGGGAACTTAGCCAAAAACATTCAGTACTTC. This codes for CASSAGNLAKNIQYF.

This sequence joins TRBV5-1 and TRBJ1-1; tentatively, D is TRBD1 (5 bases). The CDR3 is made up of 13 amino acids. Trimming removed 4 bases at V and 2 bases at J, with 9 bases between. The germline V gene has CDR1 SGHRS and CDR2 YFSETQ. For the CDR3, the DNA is TGCGCCAGCAGCCAGACAGCTAACACTGAAGCTTTCTTT. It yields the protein CASSQTANTEAFF.

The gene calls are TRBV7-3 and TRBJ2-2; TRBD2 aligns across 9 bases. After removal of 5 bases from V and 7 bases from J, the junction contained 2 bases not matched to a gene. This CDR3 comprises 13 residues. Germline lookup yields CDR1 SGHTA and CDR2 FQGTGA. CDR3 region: CASSPSGNGELFF. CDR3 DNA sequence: TGTGCCAGCAGCCCTAGCGGGAACGGGGAGCTGTTTTTT.

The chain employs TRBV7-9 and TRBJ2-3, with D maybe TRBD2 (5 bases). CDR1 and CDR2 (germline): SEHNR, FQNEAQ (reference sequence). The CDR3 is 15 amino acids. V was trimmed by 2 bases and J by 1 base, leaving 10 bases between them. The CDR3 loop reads CASSLQAAGTDTQYF. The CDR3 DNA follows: TGTGCCAGCAGCTTACAGGCAGCGGGCACAGATACGCAGTATTTT.

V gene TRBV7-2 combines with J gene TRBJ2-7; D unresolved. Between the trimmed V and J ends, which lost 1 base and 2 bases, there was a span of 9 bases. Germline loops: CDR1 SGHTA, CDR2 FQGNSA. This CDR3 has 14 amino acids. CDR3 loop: CASSLGATTYEQYF. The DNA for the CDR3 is TGTGCCAGCAGCTTAGGCGCCACAACCTACGAGCAGTACTTC.

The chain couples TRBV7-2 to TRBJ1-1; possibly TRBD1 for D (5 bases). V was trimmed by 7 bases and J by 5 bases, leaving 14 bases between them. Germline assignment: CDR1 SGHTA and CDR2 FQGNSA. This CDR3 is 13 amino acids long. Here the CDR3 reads CASNLLGVTEAFF. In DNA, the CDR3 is TGTGCCAGCAACCTATTAGGGGTTACTGAAGCTTTCTTT.

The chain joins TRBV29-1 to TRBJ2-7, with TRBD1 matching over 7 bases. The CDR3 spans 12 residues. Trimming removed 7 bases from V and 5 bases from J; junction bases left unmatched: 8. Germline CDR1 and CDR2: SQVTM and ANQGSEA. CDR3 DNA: TGCAGCGCCATGACAGGGATCCACGAGCAGTACTTC. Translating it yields CSAMTGIHEQYF.

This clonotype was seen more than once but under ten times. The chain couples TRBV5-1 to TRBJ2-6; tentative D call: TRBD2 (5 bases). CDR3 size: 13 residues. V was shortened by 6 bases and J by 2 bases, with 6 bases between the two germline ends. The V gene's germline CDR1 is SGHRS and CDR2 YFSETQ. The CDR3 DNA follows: TGCGCCAGCACGAGGGCTGGGGCCAACGTCCTGACTTTC. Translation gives CASTRAGANVLTF.

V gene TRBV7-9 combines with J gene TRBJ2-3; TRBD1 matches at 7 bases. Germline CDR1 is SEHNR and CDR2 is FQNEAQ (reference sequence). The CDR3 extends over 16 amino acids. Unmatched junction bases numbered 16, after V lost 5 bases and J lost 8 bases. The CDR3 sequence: CASSPSRAQGVGTQYF. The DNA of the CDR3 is TGTGCCAGCAGCCCATCGCGGGCTCAGGGGGTCGGTACGCAGTATTTT.

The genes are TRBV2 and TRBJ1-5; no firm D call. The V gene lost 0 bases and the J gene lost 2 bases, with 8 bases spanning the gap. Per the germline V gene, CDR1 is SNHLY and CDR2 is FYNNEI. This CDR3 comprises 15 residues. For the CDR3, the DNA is TGTGCCAGCAGTGAAGCGCTTCAGGGCAATCAGCCCCAGCATTTT. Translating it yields CASSEALQGNQPQHF.